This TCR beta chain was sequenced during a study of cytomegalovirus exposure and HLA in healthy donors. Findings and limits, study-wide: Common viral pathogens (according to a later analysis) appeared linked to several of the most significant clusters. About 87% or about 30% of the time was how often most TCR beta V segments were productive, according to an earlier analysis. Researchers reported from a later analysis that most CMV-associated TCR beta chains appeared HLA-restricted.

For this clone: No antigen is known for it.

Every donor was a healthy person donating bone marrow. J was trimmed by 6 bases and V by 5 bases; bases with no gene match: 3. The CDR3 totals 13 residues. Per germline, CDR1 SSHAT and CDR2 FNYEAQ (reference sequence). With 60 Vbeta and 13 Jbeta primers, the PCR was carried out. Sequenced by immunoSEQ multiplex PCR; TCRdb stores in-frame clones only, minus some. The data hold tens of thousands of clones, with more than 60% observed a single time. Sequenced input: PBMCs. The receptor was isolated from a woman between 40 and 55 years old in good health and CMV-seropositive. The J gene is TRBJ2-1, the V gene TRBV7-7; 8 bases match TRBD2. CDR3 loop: CASSPGTSNEQFF. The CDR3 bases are TGTGCCAGCAGCCCCGGGACTAGCAATGAGCAGTTCTTC.